These T cell receptor beta chains were read from a single sample in a study of metastatic and nonmetastatic thyroid tumors. TCRdb re-called the PCR reads via MiXCR. The table includes some 55,000 clones, approximately 22% detected once. The sequenced material came from blood. The source of these receptors is a female donor with papillary thyroid cancer or a benign thyroid nodule (not recorded which). Some clones in this sample may be carry-over from other donors' samples. Both conserved end residues are part of each CDR3. D genes are given only for firm matches. Part of the rows lack a size; the others show once, few, many or a class for expanded clones.

v_call,d_call,j_call,clone_size,cdr3_aa,cdr3_nt
TRBV20-1,-,TRBJ2-7,many,CSATTSRQAGYEQYF,TGCAGTGCTACCACCTCCAGACAGGCTGGCTACGAGCAGTACTTC
TRBV30,-,TRBJ1-3,medium-sized,CAWSVGGNTIYF,TGTGCCTGGAGTGTGGGAGGAAACACCATATATTTT
TRBV5-1,TRBD1,TRBJ2-5,-,CASSKGQRSTQENQYF,TGCGCCAGCAGCAAGGGACAGAGGAGCACTCAAGAGAACCAGTACTTC
TRBV2,-,TRBJ2-3,many,CASSEGGFASTDTQYF,TGTGCCAGCAGTGAAGGGGGTTTCGCTAGCACAGATACGCAGTATTTT
TRBV7-2,TRBD2,TRBJ2-4,many,CASSSGLAGGQNIQYF,TGTGCCAGCAGCTCCGGACTAGCGGGAGGACAAAACATTCAGTACTTC
TRBV12-3/TRBV12-4,TRBD1,TRBJ2-4,many,CASSGTGIRNIQYF,TGTGCCAGCAGCGGGACAGGGATAAGAAACATTCAGTACTTC
TRBV5-6,-,TRBJ2-1,many,CASSLLLVFDDEQFF,TGTGCCAGCAGCTTGTTACTAGTTTTCGATGATGAGCAGTTCTTC
TRBV20-1,-,TRBJ2-5,many,CSARDHTRDTETQYF,TGCAGTGCTAGAGATCACACCAGGGATACGGAGACCCAGTACTTC
TRBV20-1,-,TRBJ2-1,many,CSASVVSGFNEQFF,TGCAGTGCTAGTGTGGTTAGCGGTTTCAATGAGCAGTTCTTC
TRBV27,TRBD1,TRBJ1-5,many,CASSADRDNQPQHF,TGTGCCAGCAGTGCCGACAGGGACAATCAGCCCCAGCATTTT
TRBV12-3/TRBV12-4,-,TRBJ2-7,many,CASSKQDGYEQYF,TGTGCCAGCAGTAAACAGGACGGTTACGAGCAGTACTTC
TRBV11-2,-,TRBJ2-3,-,CASSTGRVRGADTQYF,TGTGCCAGCAGCACCGGACGTGTGCGCGGCGCAGATACGCAGTATTTT
TRBV9,-,TRBJ1-1,few,CASSGGATEAFF,TGTGCCAGCAGCGGAGGGGCCACTGAAGCTTTCTTT
TRBV29-1,TRBD1,TRBJ2-2,many,CSGLFGTGVTGELFF,TGCAGCGGCCTGTTCGGGACAGGGGTTACCGGGGAGCTGTTTTTT